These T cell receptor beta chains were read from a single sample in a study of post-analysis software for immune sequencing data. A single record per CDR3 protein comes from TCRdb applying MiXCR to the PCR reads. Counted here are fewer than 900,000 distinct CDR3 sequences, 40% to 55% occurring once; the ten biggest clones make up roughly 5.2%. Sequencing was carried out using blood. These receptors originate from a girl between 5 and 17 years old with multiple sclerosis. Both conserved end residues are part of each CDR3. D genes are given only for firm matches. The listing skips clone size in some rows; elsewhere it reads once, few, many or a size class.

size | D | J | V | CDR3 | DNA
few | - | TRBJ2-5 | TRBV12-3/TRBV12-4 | CASRQSGTTGTQYF | TGTGCCAGCCGTCAATCCGGGACGACCGGGACCCAGTACTTC
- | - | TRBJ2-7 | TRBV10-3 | CAISERSDEQYF | TGTGCCATCAGTGAGAGGAGCGACGAACAGTACTTC
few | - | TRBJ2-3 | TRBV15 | CATSRAYEGRDTQYF | TGTGCCACCAGCAGGGCTTACGAGGGGCGGGATACGCAGTATTTT
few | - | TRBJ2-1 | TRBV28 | CASSLWGSYNEQFF | TGTGCCAGCAGTTTATGGGGCTCCTACAATGAGCAGTTCTTC
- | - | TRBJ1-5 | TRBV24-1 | CATSDSDTDLGNQPQHF | TGTGCCACCAGTGATTCAGACACTGACTTGGGCAATCAGCCCCAGCATTTT
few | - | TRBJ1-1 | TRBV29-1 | CSVVVHSLVRDTEAFF | TGCAGCGTTGTGGTCCATAGCTTGGTTAGGGACACTGAAGCTTTCTTT
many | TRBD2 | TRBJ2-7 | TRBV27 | CASSLREGYEQYF | TGCGCCAGCAGCCTGCGGGAGGGGTACGAGCAGTACTTC
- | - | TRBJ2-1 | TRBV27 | CASRGNGVDEQFF | TGTGCCAGCAGGGGCAACGGGGTGGATGAGCAGTTCTTC
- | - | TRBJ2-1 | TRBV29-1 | CSVAASEQFF | TGCAGCGTTGCCGCCTCAGAGCAGTTCTTC
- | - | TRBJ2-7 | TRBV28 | CASSSQGPAYEQYF | TGTGCCAGCAGTTCCCAGGGGCCGGCCTACGAGCAGTACTTC
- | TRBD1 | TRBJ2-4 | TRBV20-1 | CSARTGGGKNIQYF | TGCAGTGCGAGGACAGGGGGCGGCAAAAACATTCAGTACTTC
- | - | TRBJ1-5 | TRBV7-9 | CASSQSTGNQPQHF | TGTGCCAGCAGCCAAAGTACAGGCAATCAGCCCCAGCATTTT
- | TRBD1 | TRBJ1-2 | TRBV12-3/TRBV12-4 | CASSPPGQGPYGYTF | TGTGCCAGCAGTCCCCCGGGACAGGGACCCTATGGCTACACCTTC
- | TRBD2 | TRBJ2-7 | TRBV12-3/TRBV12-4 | CASSLTSGRPYEQYF | TGTGCCAGCAGTTTAACTAGCGGGAGGCCCTACGAGCAGTACTTC
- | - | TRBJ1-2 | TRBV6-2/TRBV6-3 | CATEMGIQGVGGYTF | TGTGCCACCGAGATGGGGATACAGGGAGTTGGTGGCTACACCTTC
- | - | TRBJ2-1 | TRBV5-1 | CASSLAGDSSNEQFF | TGCGCCAGCAGCTTGGCGGGAGATTCGAGCAATGAGCAGTTCTTC
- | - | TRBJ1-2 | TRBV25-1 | CASSESYGYTF | TGTGCCAGCAGTGAGTCGTATGGCTACACCTTC
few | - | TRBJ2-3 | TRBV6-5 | CASSYMGSSTDTQYF | TGTGCCAGCAGCTACATGGGTTCTAGCACAGATACGCAGTATTTT
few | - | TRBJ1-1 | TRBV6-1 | CASSEGSGPGAFF | TGTGCCAGCAGTGAAGGGTCAGGCCCAGGGGCTTTCTTT
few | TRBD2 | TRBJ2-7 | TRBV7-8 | CASSSSGRRYEQYF | TGTGCCAGCAGCTCCAGCGGGAGGCGGTACGAGCAGTACTTC
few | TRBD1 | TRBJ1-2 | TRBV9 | CASSPRTGKGYTF | TGTGCCAGCAGCCCCCGGACAGGGAAAGGCTACACCTTC
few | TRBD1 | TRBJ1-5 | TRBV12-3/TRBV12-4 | CASSRSTGINQPQHF | TGTGCCAGCAGTCGATCGACAGGGATTAATCAGCCCCAGCATTTT
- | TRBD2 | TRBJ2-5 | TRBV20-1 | CSAKMGGALETQYF | TGCAGTGCTAAAATGGGAGGGGCATTGGAGACCCAGTACTTC
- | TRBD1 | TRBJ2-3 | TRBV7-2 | CASTPGGFSTDTQYF | TGTGCCAGCACCCCAGGGGGCTTTAGCACAGATACGCAGTATTTT
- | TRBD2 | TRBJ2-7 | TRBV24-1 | CATSDSSGSYYEQYF | TGTGCCACCAGTGACTCTAGCGGGAGTTACTACGAGCAGTACTTC
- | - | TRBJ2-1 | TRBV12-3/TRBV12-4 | CASNQWGGSLNEQFF | TGTGCCAGCAACCAATGGGGGGGCTCGCTGAATGAGCAGTTCTTC
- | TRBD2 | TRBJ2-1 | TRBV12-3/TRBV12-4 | CASSFLLAGGPRNEQFF | TGTGCCAGCAGTTTCCTCTTAGCGGGAGGGCCTCGTAATGAGCAGTTCTTC
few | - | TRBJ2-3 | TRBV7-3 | CASSLSQGSDTQYF | TGTGCCAGCAGCTTGTCCCAGGGCTCAGATACGCAGTATTTT
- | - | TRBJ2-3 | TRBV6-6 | CASSRTRERVSTDTQYF | TGTGCCAGCAGCCGAACCAGGGAGAGGGTGAGCACAGATACGCAGTATTTT
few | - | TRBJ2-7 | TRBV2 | CASSGTDGYEQYF | TGTGCCAGCAGCGGGACGGATGGGTACGAGCAGTACTTC
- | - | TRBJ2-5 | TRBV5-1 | CASSLRSAGQETQYF | TGCGCCAGCAGCTTGAGATCGGCAGGCCAGGAGACCCAGTACTTC
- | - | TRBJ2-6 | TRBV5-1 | CASANGANVLTF | TGCGCCAGCGCCAACGGGGCCAACGTCCTGACTTTC
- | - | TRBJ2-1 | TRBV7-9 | CASSLRVSGNEQFF | TGTGCCAGCAGCTTGAGGGTCAGCGGCAATGAGCAGTTCTTC
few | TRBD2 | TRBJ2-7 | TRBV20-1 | CSAGGVVDEQYF | TGCAGTGCGGGAGGGGTAGTAGACGAGCAGTACTTC
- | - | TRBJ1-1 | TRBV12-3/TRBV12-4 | CASSFGGTRGTEAFF | TGTGCCAGCAGTTTTGGCGGGACAAGAGGCACTGAAGCTTTCTTT
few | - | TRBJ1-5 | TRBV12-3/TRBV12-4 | CASAWGTSNQPQHF | TGTGCCAGCGCTTGGGGGACTAGCAATCAGCCCCAGCATTTT
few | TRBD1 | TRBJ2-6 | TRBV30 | CALTGTGGLPGANVLTF | TGTGCCTTGACCGGGACAGGGGGTCTCCCTGGGGCCAACGTCCTGACTTTC
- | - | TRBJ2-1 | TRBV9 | CASSVDPVSGANEQFF | TGTGCCAGCAGCGTAGATCCCGTTTCAGGCGCCAATGAGCAGTTCTTC
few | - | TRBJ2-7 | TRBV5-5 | CASSLVWNPNEQYF | TGTGCCAGCAGCTTGGTATGGAATCCTAACGAGCAGTACTTC
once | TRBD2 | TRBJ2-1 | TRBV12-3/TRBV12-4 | CASSLGAGGPAEQFF | TGTGCCAGCAGTTTAGGGGCGGGAGGGCCGGCTGAGCAGTTCTTC
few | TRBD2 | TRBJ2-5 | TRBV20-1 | CSARKLAGVGTQYF | TGCAGTGCTAGAAAACTAGCGGGAGTAGGGACCCAGTACTTC
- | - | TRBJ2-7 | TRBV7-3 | CASSSPDLGDNEQYF | TGTGCCAGCAGCTCTCCCGATCTGGGGGACAATGAGCAGTACTTC
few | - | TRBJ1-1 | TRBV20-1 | CSALWETSEAFF | TGCAGTGCTTTATGGGAGACGTCTGAAGCTTTCTTT
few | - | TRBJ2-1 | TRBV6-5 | CASSLSQGGEQFF | TGTGCCAGCAGTCTTTCCCAGGGCGGAGAGCAGTTCTTC
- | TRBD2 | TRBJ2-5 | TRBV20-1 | CSARARLADTQETQYF | TGCAGTGCTAGAGCTCGACTAGCGGACACCCAAGAGACCCAGTACTTC
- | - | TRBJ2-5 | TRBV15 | CATSRDRTGETQYF | TGTGCCACCAGCAGGGACCGAACTGGAGAGACCCAGTACTTC
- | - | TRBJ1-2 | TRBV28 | CASTLGNYGYTF | TGTGCCAGCACCCTAGGGAACTATGGCTACACCTTC
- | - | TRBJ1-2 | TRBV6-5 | CASRVTGLYGYTF | TGTGCCAGCAGGGTAACAGGGCTCTATGGCTACACCTTC
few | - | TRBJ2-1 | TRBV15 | CATSRFTGNNEQFF | TGTGCCACCAGCAGATTTACCGGGAACAATGAGCAGTTCTTC
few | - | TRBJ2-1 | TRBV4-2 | CASSQDGPSIHNEQFF | TGTGCCAGCAGCCAAGATGGGCCTTCTATCCACAATGAGCAGTTCTTC
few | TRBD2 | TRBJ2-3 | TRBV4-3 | CASSQDPPLAGEDTQYF | TGCGCCAGCAGCCAAGATCCCCCGCTAGCGGGAGAAGATACGCAGTATTTT
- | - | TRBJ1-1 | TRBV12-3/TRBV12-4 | CASSSKTVQGWNTEAFF | TGTGCCAGCAGTTCGAAAACGGTGCAGGGGTGGAACACTGAAGCTTTCTTT
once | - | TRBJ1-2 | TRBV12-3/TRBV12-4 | CASRAGGAGGYTF | TGTGCCAGCAGAGCCGGGGGCGCCGGGGGCTACACCTTC
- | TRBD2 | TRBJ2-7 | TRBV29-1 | CSVKDVAGGTYEQYF | TGCAGCGTTAAGGACGTAGCGGGAGGGACCTACGAGCAGTACTTC
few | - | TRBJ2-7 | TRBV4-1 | CASSQDRGWEIYEQYF | TGCGCCAGCAGCCAAGATCGGGGATGGGAGATCTACGAGCAGTACTTC
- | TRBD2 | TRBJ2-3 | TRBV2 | CASTPSRLAGITDTQYF | TGTGCCAGCACCCCCAGCCGACTAGCGGGAATCACAGATACGCAGTATTTT
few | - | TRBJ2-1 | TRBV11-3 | CASSLGRVDEQFF | TGTGCCAGCAGCCTAGGACGAGTCGATGAGCAGTTCTTC